The 17 T cell receptor beta chains below were found in one sample sequenced in a study of T-cell reconstitution after alpha-beta-depleted transplantation in children. Unique molecular identifiers tagged the TCRbeta library. One entry per CDR3 protein, called by TCRdb with MiXCR from the PCR reads. The repertoire holds 500,000 to 600,000 distinct CDR3 sequences, with 18% as singletons. The sample was PBMCs from the stem cell graft donor, taken from the stem cell graft. These receptors came from a human donor who donated a stem cell graft to a child with acute lymphoblastic leukemia.

The rearrangement links TRBV12-3 or TRBV12-4 to TRBJ1-5, with TRBD1 matching over 7 bases. The CDR3 sequence is 18 residues long. Losses at the gene ends were 3 bases for V and 0 bases for J; bases not matched to a gene: 11. The CDR3 protein is CASSLWSGGSNSNQPQHF. The CDR3 coding sequence is TGTGCCAGCAGTTTGTGGTCAGGGGGATCCAATAGCAATCAGCCCCAGCATTTT.

This chain uses TRBV25-1 with TRBJ1-3; D remains unclear. This CDR3 spans 15 amino acids. V was trimmed by 6 bases and J by 4 bases, leaving 16 bases between them. The germline CDR1 and CDR2 sequences are MGHDK and SYGVNS. CDR3 sequence reads: CASSPDLVAGNTIYF. For the CDR3, the DNA is TGTGCCAGCAGCCCGGACCTAGTCGCCGGAAACACCATATATTTT.

This clonotype came up a few times. The junction does not match germline at one end; this may be a read error. The chain combines TRBV10-3 with TRBJ2-6; TRBD1 agrees at 10 bases. This CDR3 is built from 15 residues. Germline-derived CDR1 and CDR2 are ENHRY and SYGVKD. Here the CDR3 DNA reads TGTGCCATCAGGGGACAGGGGACCGGGGCCAACGGCCTGACTTTC. As protein: CAIRGQGTGANGLTF.

This clonotype was detected a few times. The rearrangement joins TRBV5-1 to TRBJ1-5; 7 bases line up with TRBD1. The ends lost 3 bases at V and 2 bases at J; junction bases unmatched: 2. Germline V CDR1 and CDR2: SGHRS, YFSETQ. CDR3 length: 14 amino acids. The CDR3 loop reads CASSSGTGNQPQHF. In nucleotides, the CDR3 is TGCGCCAGCAGCTCCGGGACAGGCAATCAGCCCCAGCATTTT. The full variable domain, completed using reference TRBV5-1 and TRBJ1-5, is KAGVTQTPRYLIKTRGQQVTLSCSPISGHRSVSWYQQTPGQGLQFLFEYFSETQRNKGNFPGRFSGRQFSNSRSEMNVSTLELGDSALYLCASSSGTGNQPQHFGDGTRLSIL.

The rearrangement uses TRBV11-2 and TRBJ2-1, with TRBD2 identical over 9 bases. CDR3 size: 19 residues. Trimming took 4 bases from V and 6 from J; bases not matched to a gene: 19. CDR1 and CDR2 from the germline V gene are SGHAT and FQNNGV. As DNA, the CDR3 is TGTGCCAGCAGCTCCCGCCCGGGACTAGCAACCCGAGCAGTCAATGAGCAGTTCTTC. Its translation: CASSSRPGLATRAVNEQFF.

The J gene is TRBJ1-5, the V gene TRBV4-1, with D unresolved. CDR3 length equals 13 residues. With 5 bases removed from V and 7 bases from J, the gap between germline ends came to 12 bases. Per germline, CDR1 MGHRA and CDR2 YSYEKL. The CDR3 protein is CASSKAGNQPQHF. For the CDR3, the DNA is TGCGCCAGCAGCAAAGCCGGGAACCAGCCCCAGCATTTT.

This clonotype was observed many times. The chain is built from TRBV27 and TRBJ2-1; the D is unclear. Germline values: CDR1 MNHEY, CDR2 SMNVEV (reference sequence). The CDR3 is 13 amino acids. The germline V and J ends were trimmed by 3 bases and 0 bases, with 3 bases remaining between them. CDR3 nucleotides: TGTGCCAGCAGTTTCAGCTCCTACAATGAGCAGTTCTTC. Its translation is CASSFSSYNEQFF.

This chain connects TRBV5-1 to TRBJ2-3, with TRBD2 identical over 9 bases. Looked up from germline, CDR1 is SGHRS and CDR2 is YFSETQ. Trimming cost V 4 bases and J 0 bases; bases outside gene matches: 6. The CDR3 has 16 amino acids. The CDR3 sequence: CASSTLAGSSTDTQYF. The CDR3 DNA follows: TGCGCCAGCAGCACACTAGCGGGCAGCAGCACAGATACGCAGTATTTT.

The chain has TRBV12-3 or TRBV12-4 and TRBJ2-3, with 10 bases identical to TRBD2. Trimming at V came to 4 bases and at J to 7 bases, leaving 5 bases not matched to a gene. The CDR3 loop spans 14 amino acids. The DNA for the CDR3 is TGTGCCAGCAGTTCTAGCGGGAGTAGGTATACGCAGTATTTT. Its protein is CASSSSGSRYTQYF.

Only a few counts were recorded for this clonotype. The V and J genes are TRBV27 and TRBJ2-3, with D unclear. CDR1 MNHEY and CDR2 SMNVEV come from the germline V gene (reference sequence). This CDR3 spans 14 amino acids. Trimming left V 2 bases short and J 5 bases short, with 11 bases between. CDR3 in amino acids: CASSLVVSGDTQYF. The CDR3 bases are TGTGCCAGCAGTTTAGTCGTTTCGGGAGATACGCAGTATTTT.

The chain uses TRBV29-1 and TRBJ2-1; a weak D match, TRBD1 (6 bases). This CDR3 region has 15 residues. V lost 3 bases to trimming and J lost 0 bases, with 12 bases between them. The germline CDR1 and CDR2 sequences are SQVTM and ANQGSEA. The CDR3 is CSVEGMGASYNEQFF. CDR3 in DNA: TGCAGCGTTGAGGGTATGGGGGCCTCCTACAATGAGCAGTTCTTC.

The J gene is TRBJ2-1, the V gene TRBV20-1, with TRBD1 matching 9 bases. Germline values: CDR1 DFQATT, CDR2 SNEGSKA (reference sequence). The trim removed 0 bases at V and 4 bases at J, leaving 7 bases unmatched. The CDR3 has 16 residues. The DNA for the CDR3 is TGCAGTGCTAGAGATCCGAAGACAGGGGGGTACAATGAGCAGTTCTTC. Protein: CSARDPKTGGYNEQFF.

This clonotype was observed a handful of times. The rearrangement joins TRBV7-2 to TRBJ2-1, with 13 bases that match TRBD2. Germline values: CDR1 SGHTA, CDR2 FQGNSA. The V gene end was trimmed by 1 base and the J gene end by 5 bases; junction bases not matched to a gene: 5. This CDR3 spans 17 amino acids. The CDR3 reads CASSLDATSGRNNEQFF. DNA for the CDR3: TGTGCCAGCAGCTTAGACGCGACTAGCGGGAGGAACAATGAGCAGTTCTTC.

The chain links TRBV12-3 or TRBV12-4 to TRBJ1-1; D is unclear. Trimming pared 5 bases from V and 0 bases from J, leaving 16 bases between. The CDR3 is 16 amino acids. Here the CDR3 reads CASSDKIRTLNTEAFF. CDR3 DNA: TGTGCCAGCAGTGACAAAATTCGGACGTTGAACACTGAAGCTTTCTTT.

The genes are TRBV5-1 and TRBJ1-1; TRBD1 is a possible D gene (6 bases). The CDR3 is 16 residues long. V shed 3 bases and J shed 4 bases, with 19 bases lying between them. Germline CDR1 reads SGHRS; CDR2 reads YFSETQ. The CDR3 sequence: CASSWSERGGGTEAFF. DNA for the CDR3: TGCGCCAGCAGCTGGTCTGAAAGGGGGGGCGGCACTGAAGCTTTCTTT.

The sample holds many counts of this clonotype. CDR3 region: CSALAYEQYF. For the CDR3, the DNA is TGCAGCGCCCTGGCCTACGAGCAGTACTTC. The chain combines TRBV29-1 with TRBJ2-7; D not resolved. CDR1 is SQVTM and CDR2 is ANQGSEA in the germline V gene. The CDR3 totals 10 residues. V lost 7 bases and J lost 2, with 6 bases in between.

V usage is TRBV12-3 or TRBV12-4 and J usage is TRBJ1-5; the D gene is possibly TRBD1 (5 bases). With 8 bases removed from V and 4 bases from J, the gap between germline ends came to 15 bases. The CDR3 is made up of 14 amino acids. CDR3 in amino acids: CASGRGARNQPQHF. CDR3 coding DNA: TGTGCCAGCGGCCGTGGGGCAAGGAATCAGCCCCAGCATTTT.